This TCR beta chain was sequenced in a study of blood T cell repertoires in COVID-19. Study in general: Sites across the United States, Italy and Spain contributed samples from acute and convalescent COVID-19. Sample material is recorded as cDNA or gDNA derived from T cells, B-cell-depleted T cells, or PBMCs.

Original analysis: How many nucleated cells were present was estimated from reference gene primer amplification. Method: immunoSEQ multiplex PCR; TCRdb's copy keeps in-frame clones and lacks some. V, J and clone size are taken as reported in that table, and D and trimming were inferred from the DNA itself. Here the sample spans about 100,000 clones, about 90% being singletons. The CDR3 extends over 13 amino acids. Germline CDR1 reads ENHRY; CDR2 reads SYGVKD. V gave up 4 bases and J gave up 2 bases, with 9 bases separating them. The sample comprised peripheral blood. The chain joins TRBV10-3 to TRBJ2-7; possible D gene TRBD1, 6 bases. The sequence was obtained from a human donor in a cohort sampled during active COVID-19. Here the CDR3 reads CAISVAGAYEQYF. The CDR3 DNA reads TGTGCCATCAGTGTCGCAGGGGCCTACGAGCAGTACTTC.